This T cell receptor beta chain originates from a study of CD8+ T cells in alopecia areata. Study-wide results and caveats: Many expanded lesional clones persisted in scalp and blood during tofacitinib. Scalp clonality, together with expanded CD8+ clones among the top 100, fell significantly with tofacitinib.

Treatment of the sample: oral pan-JAK inhibitor, 5-10 mg twice daily. CD4+ and CD8+ T cells were sorted from PBMCs stained for CD3, CD4 and CD8. Germline assignment: CDR1 MNHNY and CDR2 SVGAGI (reference sequence). V dropped 6 bases and J dropped 4; count of bases not matched to a gene: 2. The CDR3 is 13 amino acids. Regarding this clone: Its antigen is unknown. The same CDR3 also results from other DNA sequences found in this sample.

Reverse transcribed after extraction, RNA yielded cDNA as the sequencing template. TCRdb's copy holds only in-frame clones and misses some; the assay was immunoSEQ multiplex PCR. The profile shows 200,000 to 250,000 clones, around three fifths of them singletons. The specimen was CD4+ T cells sorted from blood, collected at week 4, from a patient treated with tofacitinib. The V call is TRBV6-6, the J call TRBJ2-7, with TRBD1 matching over 11 bases. This TCR derives from a human donor with alopecia areata. CDR3 nucleotide sequence: TGTGCCAGCAGCCGGGACAGGGGGTACGAGCAGTACTTC. Residues: CASSRDRGYEQYF.